These 26 T cell receptor beta chains originate from one sample sequenced in a study of shared clonotypes between healthy human individuals. Data came from immunoSEQ multiplex PCR; TCRdb stores just in-frame clones and leaves some out. The sample records roughly 1.4 million clones, less than 99% being singletons. The source material was naive CD4+ T cells sorted from blood. The sample's subset: CD45RA+ positively selected. Receptors originate from a man aged 25 to 45 in good health.

This clone showed up just once. The chain links TRBV9 to TRBJ1-3; no definite D call. In germline, CDR1 is SGDLS, CDR2 YYNGEE. V gave up 4 bases and J gave up 1 base, with 12 bases separating them. The CDR3 has 15 residues. This CDR3 reads CASSSMGGSGNTIYF. The DNA of the CDR3 is TGTGCCAGCAGCTCCATGGGAGGTTCTGGAAACACCATATATTTT.

The chain carries TRBV2 and TRBJ2-2, with 8 positions matching TRBD2. This CDR3 contains 13 residues. Looked up from germline, CDR1 is SNHLY and CDR2 is FYNNEI. With 6 bases clipped from V and 5 bases from J, the junction kept 2 bases outside the gene matches. The CDR3 loop is CASRGLVTGELFF. The CDR3 nucleotides read TGTGCCAGCAGGGGACTAGTTACCGGGGAGCTGTTTTTT.

V usage is TRBV5-1 and J usage is TRBJ2-5; D is undetermined. Germline V gene sequence: CDR1 SGHRS, CDR2 YFSETQ. The V end was cut by 0 bases, the J end by 1 base, with 7 bases between. This CDR3 has 14 residues. For the CDR3, the DNA is TGCGCCAGCAGCTTGGGAGCCACCCAAGAGACCCAGTACTTC. Its protein product is CASSLGATQETQYF.

The V and J genes are TRBV10-3 and TRBJ2-6; tentatively, D is TRBD1 (5 bases). V lost 8 bases to trimming and J lost 0 bases, with 11 bases between them. The CDR3 extends over 15 amino acids. The germline V gene encodes CDR1 ENHRY and CDR2 SYGVKD. CDR3 sequence (DNA): TGTGCCATCTTTGGGGCTAGCTCTGGGGCCAACGTCCTGACTTTC. This sequence encodes CAIFGASSGANVLTF.

J is TRBJ2-7 and V is TRBV7-9, with a possible D match to TRBD1 (6 bases). The V and J ends lost 3 bases and 2 bases respectively, with 20 bases between them. The CDR3 extends over 17 amino acids. Germline assignment: CDR1 SEHNR and CDR2 FQNEAQ (reference sequence). The CDR3 DNA follows: TGTGCCAGCAGCTTGCTAAGGGGCAGGGGAGTTCCCTACGAGCAGTACTTC. It specifies CASSLLRGRGVPYEQYF. Full variable domain (remainder filled in from reference TRBV7-9 and TRBJ2-7): DTGVSQNPRHKITKRGQNVTFRCDPISEHNRLYWYRQTLGQGPEFLTYFQNEAQLEKSRLLSDRFSAERPKGSFSTLEIQRTEQGDSAMYLCASSLLRGRGVPYEQYFGPGTRLTVT.

The V gene is TRBV19, the J gene TRBJ1-1; D not resolved. This CDR3 is built from 14 residues. The germline V gene has CDR1 LNHDA and CDR2 SQIVND (reference sequence). Trimming cost V 3 bases and J 2 bases, with 10 bases left between them. This CDR3 reads CASSMVGPNTEAFF. The CDR3 bases are TGTGCCAGTAGTATGGTTGGGCCTAACACTGAAGCTTTCTTT.

This clone has just one count. This rearrangement joins TRBV7-2 to TRBJ2-3; D remains ambiguous. Between the trimmed V and J ends, which lost 3 bases and 6 bases, there was a span of 10 bases. The V gene's germline CDR1 is SGHTA and CDR2 FQGNSA. The CDR3 consists of 13 residues. For the CDR3, the DNA is TGTGCCAGCAGCTTCGACAATCTCGATACGCAGTATTTT. Encoded protein: CASSFDNLDTQYF.

V gene TRBV5-4 combines with J gene TRBJ2-1, with TRBD1 as a possible D gene (5 bases). Germline assignment: CDR1 SGHNT and CDR2 YYREEE (reference sequence). V was trimmed by 5 bases and J by 9 bases, leaving 9 bases between them. The CDR3 consists of 11 residues. The DNA for the CDR3 is TGTGCCAGCAGTACAGGTCTTGAGCAGTTCTTC. Its protein is CASSTGLEQFF.

Here the CDR3 DNA reads TGTGCCAGCAGTTCGGGTGCGGGCGGGAGTTTGGGGGAGCTGTTTTTT. Its translation is CASSSGAGGSLGELFF. The chain combines TRBV27 with TRBJ2-2; 7 bases line up with TRBD2. The ends lost 4 bases at V and 8 bases at J; junction bases unmatched: 13. The CDR3 length is 16 residues. Germline loops: CDR1 MNHEY, CDR2 SMNVEV (reference sequence).

This clone was counted once. This chain links TRBV7-8 with TRBJ2-1; D is possibly TRBD1 (5 bases). The CDR3 totals 17 residues. In germline, CDR1 is SGHVS, CDR2 FQNEAQ. V was trimmed by 0 bases and J by 4 bases, leaving 16 bases between them. CDR3 in amino acids: CASSLAGRRQYYNEQFF. Written as DNA, the CDR3 is TGTGCCAGCAGCTTAGCGGGGCGGCGCCAGTATTACAATGAGCAGTTCTTC.

The CDR3, as DNA: TGTGCCAGCAGCTTAGGAGCGGCGACCTACGAGCAGTACTTC. Amino acid sequence: CASSLGAATYEQYF. The rearrangement links TRBV7-8 to TRBJ2-7; D is possibly TRBD2 (5 bases). The CDR3 length is 14 residues. The ends were cut back, 1 base at V and 2 bases at J, with 9 bases in the middle. CDR1 is SGHVS and CDR2 is FQNEAQ in the germline V gene.

This clone was seen just once. V is TRBV12-5 and J is TRBJ2-1; D assignment may be TRBD1 or TRBD2 (5 bases each). Per germline, CDR1 LGHNT and CDR2 FRNRAP. V lost 0 bases and J 10 bases, leaving 19 bases between the germline ends. The CDR3 length is 16 residues. The CDR3 loop reads CASGLVHGAGAVEQFF. In nucleotides, the CDR3 is TGTGCTAGTGGTTTGGTACACGGGGCTGGGGCAGTCGAGCAGTTCTTC. Full variable domain (outside the CDR3, taken from reference TRBV12-5 and TRBJ2-1): DARVTQTPRHKVTEMGQEVTMRCQPILGHNTVFWYRQTMMQGLELLAYFRNRAPLDDSGMPKDRFSAEMPDATLATLKIQPSEPRDSAVYFCASGLVHGAGAVEQFFGPGTRLTVL.

The CDR3 DNA sequence: TGTGCCATCCGATGCTGGACAGTCGTAACCTACGAGCAGTACTTC. Translated, it gives CAIRCWTVVTYEQYF. The rearrangement joins TRBV27 to TRBJ2-7, with D possibly being TRBD1 (6 bases). V lost 10 bases, J lost 2 bases, and 21 bases lay in between. The CDR3 totals 15 residues. Looked up from germline, CDR1 is MNHEY and CDR2 is SMNVEV (reference sequence).

The rearrangement links TRBV18 to TRBJ1-5; maybe TRBD1 (6 bases). Deletions cut 4 bases from V and 12 bases from J, with 22 bases between. CDR1 and CDR2 from the germline V gene are KGHSH and LQKENI. This CDR3 is 15 amino acids long. The CDR3 here is CASSRDTGPVGLQHF. In nucleotides, the CDR3 is TGTGCCAGCTCACGGGATACAGGGCCGGTCGGGCTCCAGCATTTT.

The chain couples TRBV18 to TRBJ1-2, with 8 bases lining up with TRBD1. The germline CDR1 and CDR2 sequences are KGHSH and LQKENI. After removal of 3 bases from V and 6 bases from J, the junction contained 3 bases not matched to a gene. The CDR3 has 13 residues. The CDR3 sequence is CASSPDRANGYTF. The CDR3 DNA follows: TGTGCCAGCTCACCGGACAGGGCTAATGGCTACACCTTC.

The genes are TRBV6-1 and TRBJ2-5, with D possibly called TRBD1 or TRBD2 (5 bases each). This CDR3 contains 13 residues. In germline, CDR1 is MNHNS, CDR2 SASEGT. The V gene lost 2 bases and the J gene lost 9 bases, with 13 bases spanning the gap. Here the CDR3 DNA reads TGTGCCAGCAGTGAATTAGGGACCGGGGCCCAGTACTTC. Translating gives CASSELGTGAQYF.

J is TRBJ1-5 and V is TRBV28; tentative D call: TRBD1 (6 bases). Trimming took off 6 bases at V and 1 base at J, with 13 bases between the two ends. Germline V gene lookup returns CDR1 MDHEN and CDR2 SYDVKM. The CDR3 contains 15 residues. CDR3 sequence reads: CASSRPGVSNQPQHF. CDR3 nucleotide sequence: TGTGCCAGCAGCCGACCAGGGGTGAGCAATCAGCCCCAGCATTTT.

The chain combines TRBV28 with TRBJ1-1; TRBD1 might be the D (6 bases). The CDR3 has 16 residues. Germline V gene lookup returns CDR1 MDHEN and CDR2 SYDVKM. V shed 4 bases and J shed 4 bases, with 19 bases lying between them. The CDR3: CASSSQGPGRGTEAFF. The CDR3 DNA reads TGTGCCAGCAGTTCACAGGGCCCGGGGCGGGGCACTGAAGCTTTCTTT.

The CDR3 region has the DNA TGTGCCAGCAGCCGAGGGACTAGCGGCCTCAATGAGCAGTTCTTC. It encodes CASSRGTSGLNEQFF. The chain employs TRBV6-1 and TRBJ2-1, with 11 bases that match TRBD2. Germline-derived CDR1 and CDR2 are MNHNS and SASEGT. J gave up 6 bases and V 6 bases, and 7 bases lay outside the gene matches. The CDR3 length is 15 residues.

The rearrangement joins TRBV4-3 to TRBJ1-5, with unresolved D. Germline values: CDR1 LGHNA, CDR2 YSLEER. Trimming removed 3 bases at V and 2 bases at J, with 11 bases between. The CDR3 contains 15 residues. The CDR3 here is CASSHDRRGNQPQHF. In nucleotides, the CDR3 is TGCGCCAGCAGCCATGACCGGCGGGGCAATCAGCCCCAGCATTTT.

The chain employs TRBV15 and TRBJ2-1; 8 nucleotides agree with TRBD2. CDR1 is LNHNV and CDR2 is YYDKDF in the germline V gene (reference sequence). This CDR3 contains 15 residues. After removal of 8 bases from V and 6 bases from J, the junction contained 12 bases not matched to a gene. CDR3 in DNA: TGTGCCACCTTAGGGCCGGGAGGGCCTTTCAATGAGCAGTTCTTC. It specifies CATLGPGGPFNEQFF.

The chain combines TRBV18 with TRBJ2-2; D possibly corresponds to TRBD1 (7 bases). Germline V gives CDR1 KGHSH, CDR2 LQKENI. Trimming removed 1 base from V and 2 bases from J, with 11 bases in between. The CDR3 has 16 residues. The CDR3 DNA reads TGTGCCAGCTCACCACTCCAGGGGGGAAACACCGGGGAGCTGTTTTTT. It specifies CASSPLQGGNTGELFF.

The CDR3, as DNA: TGTGCCAGCAGCCGGGGACGTCAAGAGACCCAGTACTTC. This codes for CASSRGRQETQYF. This chain joins TRBV7-2 and TRBJ2-5; D is possibly TRBD1 or TRBD2 (5 bases each). The CDR3 extends over 13 amino acids. The germline CDR1 and CDR2 sequences are SGHTA and FQGNSA. V was clipped by 5 bases and J by 2 bases, with 9 bases between them. The variable domain in full, with the rest retrieved from reference TRBV7-2 and TRBJ2-5, is GAGVSQSPSNKVTEKGKDVELRCDPISGHTALYWYRQSLGQGLEFLIYFQGNSAPDKSGLPSDRFSAERTGGSVSTLTIQRTQQEDSAVYLCASSRGRQETQYFGPGTRLLVL.

J is TRBJ2-7 and V is TRBV7-2, with unresolved D. Germline values: CDR1 SGHTA, CDR2 FQGNSA. This CDR3 spans 12 amino acids. V shed 5 bases and J shed 2 bases, with 7 bases lying between them. The chain's CDR3 is CASSLLPYEQYF. CDR3 DNA: TGTGCCAGCAGCCTGCTTCCCTACGAGCAGTACTTC. Full variable domain (missing parts from reference TRBV7-2 and TRBJ2-7): GAGVSQSPSNKVTEKGKDVELRCDPISGHTALYWYRQSLGQGLEFLIYFQGNSAPDKSGLPSDRFSAERTGGSVSTLTIQRTQQEDSAVYLCASSLLPYEQYFGPGTRLTVT.

The rearrangement uses TRBV28 and TRBJ1-2; a weak D match, TRBD1 (5 bases). Trimming took 5 bases from V and 4 from J, leaving 17 bases between them. CDR3 length: 15 residues. Germline lookup yields CDR1 MDHEN and CDR2 SYDVKM. CDR3 nucleotide sequence: TGTGCCAGCAGTCTGCCGGGACCAAACAGCTATGGCTACACCTTC. Translated: CASSLPGPNSYGYTF.

Worth noting for this clone: Other nucleotide sequences in the sample specify the same CDR3. The chain carries TRBV18 and TRBJ2-1, with D unclear. Germline V lookup: CDR1 KGHSH, CDR2 LQKENI. The CDR3 contains 11 residues. V was pared by 1 base and J by 9 bases, with 4 bases between. CDR3 loop: CASSPQGEQFF. CDR3 nucleotides: TGTGCCAGCTCACCACAGGGTGAGCAGTTCTTC.